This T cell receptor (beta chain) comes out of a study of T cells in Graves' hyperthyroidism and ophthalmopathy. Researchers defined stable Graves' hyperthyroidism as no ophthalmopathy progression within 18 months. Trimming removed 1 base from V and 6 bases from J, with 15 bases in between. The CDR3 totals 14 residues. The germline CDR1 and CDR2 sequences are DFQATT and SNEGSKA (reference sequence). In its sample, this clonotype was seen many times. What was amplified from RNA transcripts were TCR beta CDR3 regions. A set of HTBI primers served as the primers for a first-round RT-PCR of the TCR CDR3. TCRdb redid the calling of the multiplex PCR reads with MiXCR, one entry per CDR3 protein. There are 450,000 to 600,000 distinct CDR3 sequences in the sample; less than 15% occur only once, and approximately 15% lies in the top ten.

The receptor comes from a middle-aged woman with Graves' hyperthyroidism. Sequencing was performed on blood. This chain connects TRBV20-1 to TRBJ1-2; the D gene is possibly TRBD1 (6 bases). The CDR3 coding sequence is TGCAGTGCTAGAGGTGGTTGGGGGCGGGATGGCTACACCTTC. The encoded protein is CSARGGWGRDGYTF.